This T cell receptor beta chain was identified in a study of control samples from healthy donors and cancer patients. The germline V and J ends were trimmed by 1 base and 0 bases, with 6 bases remaining between them. CDR1 and CDR2 (germline): MNHNY, SVGAGI (reference sequence). The CDR3 is 14 amino acids. Sequencing was performed with immunoSEQ multiplex PCR; in TCRdb, only in-frame clones are kept and a portion is missing. The sample yields tens of thousands of clones, around 78% seen once. Sequenced sample: blood. The chain employs TRBV6-6 and TRBJ1-1, with D uncertain. This receptor was identified in a man aged 60-69 years in good health. CDR3 loop: CASSYLQVNTEAFF. Written as DNA, the CDR3 is TGTGCCAGCAGTTACTTGCAGGTGAACACTGAAGCTTTCTTT.